The 5 T cell receptor beta chains given below trace back to one sample, sequenced in a study of T cells in localized non-small cell lung cancer. Produced via immunoSEQ multiplex PCR; TCRdb's table is partial and in-frame only. This table has 55,000 to 75,000 clones, roughly nine tenths appearing once. The material sequenced was peripheral blood, taken before any cancer treatment. The receptors were gathered from a male donor at least 60 years old with stage III squamous cell lung carcinoma.

The chain uses TRBV5-4 and TRBJ1-4, with a tentative D call TRBD1 (6 bases). Germline V gene lookup returns CDR1 SGHNT and CDR2 YYREEE (reference sequence). The ends were cut back, 4 bases at V and 8 bases at J, with 15 bases in the middle. The CDR3 covers 14 residues. The CDR3 protein is CASSVQGIREKLFF. The CDR3 DNA follows: TGTGCCAGCAGCGTACAGGGTATAAGGGAAAAACTGTTTTTT.

This chain joins TRBV4-3 and TRBJ2-5, with TRBD2 matching 7 bases. Germline CDR1 reads LGHNA; CDR2 reads YSLEER. The CDR3 loop spans 13 amino acids. Trimming removed 7 bases from V and 1 base from J; junction bases left unmatched: 3. CDR3 nucleotides: TGCGCCAGCATTGCGGGGGTCCAAGAGACCCAGTACTTC. Amino acid sequence: CASIAGVQETQYF.

This rearrangement joins TRBV5-1 to TRBJ1-2; D may be TRBD1 (6 bases). This CDR3 has 14 residues. Trimming removed 4 bases from V and 7 bases from J, with 17 bases in between. CDR1 is SGHRS and CDR2 is YFSETQ in the germline V gene. The CDR3 DNA follows: TGCGCCAGCAGCCCCCAGACAGGTACGGGTGGCTACACCTTC. Its translation is CASSPQTGTGGYTF.

The CDR3 DNA reads as TGCGCCAGCAGCCCGACAGGGCAGCGGAACACTGAAGCTTTCTTT. Protein: CASSPTGQRNTEAFF. This chain joins TRBV5-1 and TRBJ1-1, with 7 bases identical to TRBD1. This CDR3 region has 15 residues. The V segment lost 4 bases and the J segment 1 base; nucleotides outside the gene matches: 7. Germline CDR1 SGHRS, CDR2 YFSETQ.

This chain links TRBV10-2 with TRBJ2-7; 8 bases map to TRBD2. With V trimmed by 11 bases and J by 4 bases, 10 bases remained unmatched. Per germline, CDR1 WSHSY and CDR2 SAAADI. The CDR3 totals 13 residues. CDR3 residues: CAASETSVYEQYF. The CDR3 nucleotides are TGCGCCGCGTCTGAGACTAGCGTGTACGAGCAGTACTTC.